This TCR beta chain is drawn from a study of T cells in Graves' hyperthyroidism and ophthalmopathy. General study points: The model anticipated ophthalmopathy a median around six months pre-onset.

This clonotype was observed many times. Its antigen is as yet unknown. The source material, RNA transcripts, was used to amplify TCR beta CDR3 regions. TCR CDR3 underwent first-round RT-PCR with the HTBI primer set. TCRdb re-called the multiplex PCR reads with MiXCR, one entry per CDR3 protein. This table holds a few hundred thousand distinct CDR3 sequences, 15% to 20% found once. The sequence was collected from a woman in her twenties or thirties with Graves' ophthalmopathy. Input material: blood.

The CDR3: CASSLGTGEETQYF. DNA for the CDR3: TGTGCCAGCAGTTTAGGCACAGGGGAAGAGACCCAGTACTTC. The chain joins TRBV12-3 or TRBV12-4 to TRBJ2-5; 7 nucleotides line up with TRBD1. The CDR3 has 14 amino acids. The V segment lost 1 base and the J segment 3 bases; nucleotides outside the gene matches: 2.